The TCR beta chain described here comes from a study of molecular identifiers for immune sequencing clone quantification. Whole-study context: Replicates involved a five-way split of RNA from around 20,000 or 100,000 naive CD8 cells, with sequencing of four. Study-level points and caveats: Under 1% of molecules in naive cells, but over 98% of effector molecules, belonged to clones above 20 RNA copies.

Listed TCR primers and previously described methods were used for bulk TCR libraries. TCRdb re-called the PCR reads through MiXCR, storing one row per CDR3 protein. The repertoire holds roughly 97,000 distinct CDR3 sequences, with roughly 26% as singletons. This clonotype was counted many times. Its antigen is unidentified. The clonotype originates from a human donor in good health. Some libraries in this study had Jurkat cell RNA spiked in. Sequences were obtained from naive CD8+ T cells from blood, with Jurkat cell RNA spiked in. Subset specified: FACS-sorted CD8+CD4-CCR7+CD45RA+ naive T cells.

CDR3 sequence reads: CASRGDSNQPQHF. In nucleotides, the CDR3 is TGTGCCAGTAGGGGAGATAGCAATCAGCCCCAGCATTTT. The chain employs TRBV19 and TRBJ1-5; no definite D call. Germline CDR1 LNHDA, CDR2 SQIVND (reference sequence). The CDR3 has 13 residues. V was pared by 6 bases and J by 0 bases, with 6 bases between. Filled out from reference TRBV19 and TRBJ1-5, the complete variable domain reads DGGITQSPKYLFRKEGQNVTLSCEQNLNHDAMYWYRQDPGQGLRLIYYSQIVNDFQKGDIAEGYSVSREKKESFPLTVTSAQKNPTAFYLCASRGDSNQPQHFGDGTRLSIL.